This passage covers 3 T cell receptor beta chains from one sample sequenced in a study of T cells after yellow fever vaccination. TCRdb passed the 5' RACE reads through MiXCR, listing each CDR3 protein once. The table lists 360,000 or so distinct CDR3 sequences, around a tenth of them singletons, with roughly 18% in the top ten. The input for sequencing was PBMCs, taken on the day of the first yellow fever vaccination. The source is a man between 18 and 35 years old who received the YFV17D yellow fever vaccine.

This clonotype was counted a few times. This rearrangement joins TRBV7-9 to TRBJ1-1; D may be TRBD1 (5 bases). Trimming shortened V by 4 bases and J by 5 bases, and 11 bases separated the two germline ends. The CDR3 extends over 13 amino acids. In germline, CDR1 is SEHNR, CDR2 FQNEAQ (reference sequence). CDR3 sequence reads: CASSSQEGTEAFF. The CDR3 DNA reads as TGTGCCAGCAGCTCCCAGGAGGGGACTGAAGCTTTCTTT.

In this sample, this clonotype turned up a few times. The CDR3 loop reads CSAHRLTSGNTIYF. CDR3 bases: TGCAGTGCTCACCGGCTGACCTCTGGAAACACCATATATTTT. This sequence joins TRBV20-1 and TRBJ1-3; D unresolved. Trimming took 5 bases from V and 0 from J, leaving 11 bases between them. The germline gives CDR1 DFQATT, CDR2 SNEGSKA (reference sequence). The CDR3 has 14 residues.

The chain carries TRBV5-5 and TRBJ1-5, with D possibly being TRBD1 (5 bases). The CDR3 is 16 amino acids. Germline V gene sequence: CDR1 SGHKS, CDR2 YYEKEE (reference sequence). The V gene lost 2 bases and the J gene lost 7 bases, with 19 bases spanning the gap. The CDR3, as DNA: TGTGCCAGCAGCTTTATCGGGACGGGAGGGAACCAGCCCCAGCATTTT. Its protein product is CASSFIGTGGNQPQHF.